The sequence of this T cell receptor (beta chain) was determined in a study of chemoradiotherapy in HPV16-positive cancers. Clones were sequenced by immunoSEQ multiplex PCR, and TCRdb holds only the in-frame ones, with some missing. The data contain fewer than 20,000 clones, roughly 80% of them singletons. This specimen was blood, taken from a patient who underwent chemoradiotherapy. This TCR came from a human donor with HPV-associated anogenital cancer.

The CDR3 region has the DNA TGTGCCAGTAGTCTGTTAGGGGGCAATCAGCCCCAGCATTTT. This translates into CASSLLGGNQPQHF. The rearrangement links TRBV19 to TRBJ1-5; tentative D call: TRBD1 (5 bases). Looked up from germline, CDR1 is LNHDA and CDR2 is SQIVND (reference sequence). This CDR3 is built from 14 residues. The V end lost 5 bases, the J end lost 2 bases, and 10 bases lay between the germline ends.